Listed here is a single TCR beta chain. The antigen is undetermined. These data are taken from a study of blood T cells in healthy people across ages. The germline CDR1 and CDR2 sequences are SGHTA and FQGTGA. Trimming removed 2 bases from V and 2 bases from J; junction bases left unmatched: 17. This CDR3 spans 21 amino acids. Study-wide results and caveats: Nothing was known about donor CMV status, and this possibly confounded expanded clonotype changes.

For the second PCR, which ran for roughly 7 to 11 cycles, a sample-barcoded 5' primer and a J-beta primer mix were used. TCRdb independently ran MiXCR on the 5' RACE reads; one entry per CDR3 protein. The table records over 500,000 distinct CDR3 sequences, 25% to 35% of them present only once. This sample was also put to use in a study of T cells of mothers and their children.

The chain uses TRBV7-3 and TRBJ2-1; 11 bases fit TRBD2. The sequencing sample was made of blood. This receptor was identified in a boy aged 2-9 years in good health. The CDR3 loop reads CASSLGVGLAGGSFTYNEQFF. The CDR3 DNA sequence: TGTGCCAGCAGCTTAGGGGTAGGGTTAGCGGGGGGGTCTTTCACCTACAATGAGCAGTTCTTC.